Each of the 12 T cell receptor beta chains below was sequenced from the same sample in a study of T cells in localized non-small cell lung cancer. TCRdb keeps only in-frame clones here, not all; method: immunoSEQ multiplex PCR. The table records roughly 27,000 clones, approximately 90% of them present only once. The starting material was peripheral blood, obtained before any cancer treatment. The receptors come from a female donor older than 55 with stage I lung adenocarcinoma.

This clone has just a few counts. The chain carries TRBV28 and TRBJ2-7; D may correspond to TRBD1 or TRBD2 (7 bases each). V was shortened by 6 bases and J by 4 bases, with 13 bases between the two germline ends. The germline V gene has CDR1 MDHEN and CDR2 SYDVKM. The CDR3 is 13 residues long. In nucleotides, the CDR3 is TGTGCCAGCAGCCGTCAGGGGGGGTACGAGCAGTACTTC. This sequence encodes CASSRQGGYEQYF.

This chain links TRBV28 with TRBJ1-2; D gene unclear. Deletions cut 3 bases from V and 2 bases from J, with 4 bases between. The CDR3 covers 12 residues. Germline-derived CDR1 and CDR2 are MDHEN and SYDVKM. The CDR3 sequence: CASSLSNYGYTF. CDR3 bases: TGTGCCAGCAGTTTGTCCAACTATGGCTACACCTTC.

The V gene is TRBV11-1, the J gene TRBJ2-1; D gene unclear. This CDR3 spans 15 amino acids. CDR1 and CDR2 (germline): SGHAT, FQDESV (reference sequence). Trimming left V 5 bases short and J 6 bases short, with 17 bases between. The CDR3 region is CASSPTWAAGNEQFF. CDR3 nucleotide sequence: TGTGCCAGCAGCCCGACTTGGGCAGCAGGCAATGAGCAGTTCTTC.

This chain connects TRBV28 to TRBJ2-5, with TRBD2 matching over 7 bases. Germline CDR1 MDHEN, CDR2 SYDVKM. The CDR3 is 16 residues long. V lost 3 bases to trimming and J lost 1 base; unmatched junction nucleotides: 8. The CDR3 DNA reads TGTGCCAGCAGTTTTCTCCGGGAGGAGGCCCAAGAGACCCAGTACTTC. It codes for CASSFLREEAQETQYF.

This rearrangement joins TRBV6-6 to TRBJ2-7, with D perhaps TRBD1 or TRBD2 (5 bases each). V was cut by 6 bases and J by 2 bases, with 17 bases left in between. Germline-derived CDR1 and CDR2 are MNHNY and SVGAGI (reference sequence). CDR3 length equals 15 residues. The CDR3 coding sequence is TGTGCCAGCAGAAGTCCGGGACGGGCAGCCTACGAGCAGTACTTC. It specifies CASRSPGRAAYEQYF.

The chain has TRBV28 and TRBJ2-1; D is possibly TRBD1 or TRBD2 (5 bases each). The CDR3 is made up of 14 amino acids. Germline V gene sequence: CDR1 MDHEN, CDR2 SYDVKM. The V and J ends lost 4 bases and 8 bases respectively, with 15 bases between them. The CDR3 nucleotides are TGTGCCAGCAGTTCGGGGCCTATTAAGGATGAGCAGTTCTTC. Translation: CASSSGPIKDEQFF.

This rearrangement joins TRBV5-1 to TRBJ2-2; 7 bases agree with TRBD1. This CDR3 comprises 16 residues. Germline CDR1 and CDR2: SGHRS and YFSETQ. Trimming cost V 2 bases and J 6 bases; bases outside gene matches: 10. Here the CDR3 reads CASSFRTGTDAGELFF. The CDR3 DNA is TGCGCCAGCAGCTTTAGAACCGGGACAGACGCCGGGGAGCTGTTTTTT. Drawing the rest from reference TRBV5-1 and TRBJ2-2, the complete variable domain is KAGVTQTPRYLIKTRGQQVTLSCSPISGHRSVSWYQQTPGQGLQFLFEYFSETQRNKGNFPGRFSGRQFSNSRSEMNVSTLELGDSALYLCASSFRTGTDAGELFFGEGSRLTVL.

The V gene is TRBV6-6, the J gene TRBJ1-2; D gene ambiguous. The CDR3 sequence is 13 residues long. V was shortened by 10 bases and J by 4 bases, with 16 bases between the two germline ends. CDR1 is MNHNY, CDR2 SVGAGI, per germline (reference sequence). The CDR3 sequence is CATTKPGSYGYTF. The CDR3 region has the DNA TGTGCCACCACAAAACCCGGATCCTATGGCTACACCTTC.

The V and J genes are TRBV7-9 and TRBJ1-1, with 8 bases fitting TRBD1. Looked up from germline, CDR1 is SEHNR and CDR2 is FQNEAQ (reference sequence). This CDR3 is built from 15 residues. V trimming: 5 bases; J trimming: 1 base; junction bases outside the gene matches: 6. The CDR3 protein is CASSPRQGTNTEAFF. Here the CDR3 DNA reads TGTGCCAGCAGCCCGAGACAGGGGACGAACACTGAAGCTTTCTTT.

CDR3 in amino acids: CASSIGRANYGAGNTIYF. CDR3 sequence (DNA): TGTGCCAGTAGTATAGGTCGGGCAAACTATGGAGCTGGAAACACCATATATTTT. This sequence joins TRBV19 and TRBJ1-3; no definite D call. Germline V CDR1 and CDR2: LNHDA, SQIVND (reference sequence). With 1 base removed from V and 2 bases from J, the gap between germline ends came to 18 bases. This CDR3 region has 18 residues.

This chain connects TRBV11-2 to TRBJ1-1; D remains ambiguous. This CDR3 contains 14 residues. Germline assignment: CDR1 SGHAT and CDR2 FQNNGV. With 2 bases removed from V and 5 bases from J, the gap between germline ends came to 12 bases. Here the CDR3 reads CASSLNNGLTEAFF. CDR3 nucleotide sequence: TGTGCCAGCAGCTTAAATAACGGCCTGACTGAAGCTTTCTTT.

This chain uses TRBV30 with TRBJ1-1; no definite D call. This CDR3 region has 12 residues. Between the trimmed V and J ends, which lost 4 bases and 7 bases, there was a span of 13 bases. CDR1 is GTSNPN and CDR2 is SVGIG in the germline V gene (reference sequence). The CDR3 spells CAWKVWFGEAFF. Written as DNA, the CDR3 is TGTGCCTGGAAGGTATGGTTCGGTGAAGCTTTCTTT. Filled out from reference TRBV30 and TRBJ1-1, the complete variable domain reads SQTIHQWPATLVQPVGSPLSLECTVEGTSNPNLYWYRQAAGRGLQLLFYSVGIGQISSEVPQNLSASRPQDRQFILSSKKLLLSDSGFYLCAWKVWFGEAFFGQGTRLTVV.